The 21 T cell receptor beta chains given below trace back to one sample, sequenced in a study of cytomegalovirus exposure and HLA in healthy donors. The primer mix had 60 Vbeta and 13 Jbeta primers. Libraries were prepared by immunoSEQ multiplex PCR; TCRdb keeps only in-frame clonotypes and omits some of them. This sample has 150,000 or so clones, with around 75% found just once. Sequencing was done on a sample of PBMCs. The receptors derive from a man aged 25 to 40 in good health and CMV-seropositive.

The gene calls are TRBV18 and TRBJ2-1; 8 nucleotides line up with TRBD2. CDR3 size: 17 residues. Losses at the gene ends were 6 bases for V and 6 bases for J; bases not matched to a gene: 16. CDR1 KGHSH and CDR2 LQKENI come from the germline V gene. Written as DNA, the CDR3 is TGTGCCAGCTCTACGGGGGTAGCGGGAAGCAGGGGCAATGAGCAGTTCTTC. This sequence encodes CASSTGVAGSRGNEQFF.

The DNA for the CDR3 is TGTGCCACCAGCAGAGATCGAGGGACAGGGTCTGGAAACACCATATATTTT. It is translated as CATSRDRGTGSGNTIYF. This rearrangement joins TRBV15 to TRBJ1-3; the match to TRBD1 covers 9 bases. Per the germline V gene, CDR1 is LNHNV and CDR2 is YYDKDF (reference sequence). CDR3 length equals 17 residues. With 0 bases clipped from V and 1 base from J, the junction kept 4 bases outside the gene matches.

The chain couples TRBV14 to TRBJ1-1; D might be TRBD1 (6 bases). CDR1 is SGHDN, CDR2 FVKESK, per germline. The CDR3 spans 15 residues. V was shortened by 7 bases and J by 1 base, with 16 bases between the two germline ends. The DNA for the CDR3 is TGTGCCAGCACAAACCAGGGGACAAGGAACACTGAAGCTTTCTTT. Its protein product is CASTNQGTRNTEAFF.

The V and J genes are TRBV27 and TRBJ1-5; 8 bases agree with TRBD1. The CDR3 length is 22 residues. Trimming took 4 bases from V and 3 from J; bases not matched to a gene: 26. The germline V gene has CDR1 MNHEY and CDR2 SMNVEV (reference sequence). CDR3 nucleotides: TGTGCCAGCAGTTCAACCCCCTTGTTCTTGTGGGCACAGGGGGGGGCCAATCAGCCCCAGCATTTT. This gives the protein CASSSTPLFLWAQGGANQPQHF.

The chain employs TRBV28 and TRBJ2-7; maybe TRBD2 (5 bases). Germline V CDR1 and CDR2: MDHEN, SYDVKM. The CDR3 has 15 residues. V was pared by 1 base and J by 0 bases, with 10 bases between. The CDR3 reads CASSLFIRGSYEQYF. The DNA of the CDR3 is TGTGCCAGCAGTTTATTTATCCGGGGCTCCTACGAGCAGTACTTC.

This clone was seen more than once but under ten times. The chain recombines TRBV29-1 with TRBJ1-1, with 9 bases matching TRBD1. Germline loops: CDR1 SQVTM, CDR2 ANQGSEA. The CDR3 is 12 amino acids. The DNA for the CDR3 is TGCAGAGTACAGGGGGCTGGCACTGAAGCTTTCTTT. Its translation is CRVQGAGTEAFF.

J is TRBJ2-7 and V is TRBV7-2; perhaps TRBD1 as D (5 bases). The CDR3 sequence is 15 residues long. Germline V gives CDR1 SGHTA, CDR2 FQGNSA. V dropped 0 bases and J dropped 2 bases, with 11 bases sitting between them. The CDR3 sequence: CASSLAFQGPYEQYF. The CDR3 DNA sequence: TGTGCCAGCAGCTTAGCGTTCCAGGGTCCCTACGAGCAGTACTTC.

The chain carries TRBV18 and TRBJ2-1; 13 nucleotides line up with TRBD2. Per germline, CDR1 KGHSH and CDR2 LQKENI. J was trimmed by 5 bases and V by 3 bases; bases with no gene match: 1. The CDR3 contains 15 residues. In nucleotides, the CDR3 is TGTGCCAGCTCACCTGGGACTAGCGGGGACAATGAGCAGTTCTTC. It yields the protein CASSPGTSGDNEQFF.

This chain connects TRBV5-1 to TRBJ2-5; 10 nucleotides line up with TRBD2. The germline V gene encodes CDR1 SGHRS and CDR2 YFSETQ. The CDR3 has 15 amino acids. J lost 1 base, V lost 6 bases, and 6 bases had no gene match. The DNA of the CDR3 is TGCGCCAGCAAGGTGGAGCGGGGGGGCCAAGAGACCCAGTACTTC. Translation: CASKVERGGQETQYF.

This chain joins TRBV19 and TRBJ2-7; D possibly corresponds to TRBD2 (6 bases). The CDR3 consists of 15 residues. The germline V gene has CDR1 LNHDA and CDR2 SQIVND (reference sequence). Trimming took 5 bases from V and 6 from J, leaving 20 bases between them. The DNA for the CDR3 is TGTGCCAGTAGTCCATGGGGAAGGGGCGGGGCCGAGCAGTACTTC. Translating gives CASSPWGRGGAEQYF.

V usage is TRBV19 and J usage is TRBJ1-4; D is uncertain. V lost 1 base to trimming and J lost 4 bases, with 10 bases between them. This CDR3 has 15 residues. Germline CDR1 and CDR2: LNHDA and SQIVND (reference sequence). CDR3 region: CASSIGGGLNEKLFF. The CDR3, as DNA: TGTGCCAGTAGTATAGGAGGAGGACTTAATGAAAAACTGTTTTTT.

The chain couples TRBV27 to TRBJ2-3; TRBD1 agrees at 7 bases. This CDR3 spans 15 amino acids. Germline V lookup: CDR1 MNHEY, CDR2 SMNVEV (reference sequence). V shed 6 bases and J 2 bases; nucleotides not matched to a gene: 8. CDR3 sequence: CASRETGQNTDTQYF. In DNA, the CDR3 is TGTGCCAGCAGAGAGACAGGGCAGAACACAGATACGCAGTATTTT.

The chain links TRBV13 to TRBJ1-1; 9 nucleotides agree with TRBD1. J lost 4 bases, V lost 2 bases, and 2 bases had no gene match. Germline-derived CDR1 and CDR2 are PRHDT and FYEKMQ (reference sequence). The CDR3 covers 14 residues. The CDR3 spells CASSLWTGATEAFF. The CDR3 nucleotides are TGTGCCAGCAGCTTATGGACAGGGGCCACTGAAGCTTTCTTT.

Only one count was recorded for this clone. The chain employs TRBV12-5 and TRBJ1-4, with a weak D call TRBD1 (5 bases). Trimming removed 2 bases at V and 7 bases at J, with 23 bases between. The V gene's germline CDR1 is LGHNT and CDR2 FRNRAP. This CDR3 is built from 18 residues. CDR3 amino acids: CASGLRQPWLDGGEKLFF. CDR3 nucleotide sequence: TGTGCTAGTGGTTTGAGGCAGCCGTGGTTGGACGGGGGTGAAAAACTGTTTTTT.

V and J are TRBV7-3 and TRBJ2-1; a weak D match, TRBD2 (6 bases). The V and J ends lost 3 bases and 8 bases respectively, with 17 bases between them. Germline lookup yields CDR1 SGHTA and CDR2 FQGTGA. The CDR3 runs to 15 residues. The CDR3 coding sequence is TGTGCCAGCAGCTTGGTTGGGACTGAGTCTCATGAGCAGTTCTTC. This gives the protein CASSLVGTESHEQFF. Drawing the rest from reference TRBV7-3 and TRBJ2-1, the complete variable domain is GAGVSQTPSNKVTEKGKYVELRCDPISGHTALYWYRQSLGQGPEFLIYFQGTGAADDSGLPNDRFFAVRPEGSVSTLKIQRTERGDSAVYLCASSLVGTESHEQFFGPGTRLTVL.

The chain has TRBV7-9 and TRBJ2-1, with 13 bases fitting TRBD2. The CDR3 length is 16 residues. After removal of 1 base from V and 8 bases from J, the junction contained 5 bases not matched to a gene. Germline values: CDR1 SEHNR, CDR2 FQNEAQ (reference sequence). The CDR3 nucleotides are TGTGCCAGCAGCTTAGGACTAGCGGGAGGTTTCGATGAGCAGTTCTTC. This sequence encodes CASSLGLAGGFDEQFF.

The chain employs TRBV19 and TRBJ2-1; D is uncertain. With 5 bases removed from V and 6 bases from J, the gap between germline ends came to 8 bases. This CDR3 is built from 12 residues. In germline, CDR1 is LNHDA, CDR2 SQIVND (reference sequence). Here the CDR3 DNA reads TGTGCCAGTAGTGGCATCATCAATGAGCAGTTCTTC. Protein product: CASSGIINEQFF.

The chain recombines TRBV9 with TRBJ1-3; no clear D. V was cut by 4 bases and J by 4 bases, with 18 bases left in between. CDR3 length: 16 residues. CDR1 and CDR2 (germline): SGDLS, YYNGEE. CDR3 region: CASSSQEKLMGNTIYF. The DNA of the CDR3 is TGTGCCAGCAGCTCACAAGAAAAGTTAATGGGAAACACCATATATTTT.

The chain employs TRBV6-5 and TRBJ2-1; the D gene is possibly TRBD1 (5 bases). The V gene's germline CDR1 is MNHEY and CDR2 SVGAGI. The V end was cut by 5 bases, the J end by 9 bases, with 11 bases between. The CDR3 extends over 12 amino acids. The CDR3 DNA reads TGTGCCAGCAGTCCCCCAAGGGGTGAGCAGTTCTTC. Its translation is CASSPPRGEQFF.

The chain carries TRBV5-6 and TRBJ1-5; tentatively, D is TRBD1 (5 bases). The CDR3 totals 14 residues. V was pared by 0 bases and J by 7 bases, with 11 bases between. Germline V CDR1 and CDR2: SGHDT, YYEEEE. DNA of the CDR3: TGTGCCAGCAGCTTGGAGGGGATTGGACAGCCCCAGCATTTT. Translated, it gives CASSLEGIGQPQHF. Supplemented by reference TRBV5-6 and TRBJ1-5, the full variable domain reads DAGVTQSPTHLIKTRGQQVTLRCSPKSGHDTVSWYQQALGQGPQFIFQYYEEEERQRGNFPDRFSGHQFPNYSSELNVNALLLGDSALYLCASSLEGIGQPQHFGDGTRLSIL.

In this sample, this clone turned up once. The chain links TRBV7-9 to TRBJ1-5; D is unclear. The CDR3 extends over 14 amino acids. The V gene lost 5 bases and the J gene lost 4 bases, with 12 bases spanning the gap. In germline, CDR1 is SEHNR, CDR2 FQNEAQ (reference sequence). The CDR3 sequence: CASSAIDINQPQHF. CDR3 coding DNA: TGTGCCAGCAGCGCTATCGACATAAATCAGCCCCAGCATTTT.